These 27 T cell receptor beta chains came from one sample sequenced in a study of cytomegalovirus exposure and HLA in healthy donors. This table comes from immunoSEQ multiplex PCR, and its TCRdb copy is limited to in-frame clones, with some not included. Found here are tens of thousands of clones, about 89% of them singletons; the top ten hold 1.2%. Sequenced input: PBMCs. Receptors originate from a woman between 18 and 30 years old in good health and CMV-seronegative.

A single count supports this clone. The chain has TRBV19 and TRBJ2-1, with TRBD2 matching over 8 bases. V was pared by 4 bases and J by 7 bases, with 12 bases of the junction left unmatched. CDR3 length equals 16 residues. The germline V gene has CDR1 LNHDA and CDR2 SQIVND (reference sequence). CDR3 DNA sequence: TGTGCCAGTAGTAGGTCCGGGACTAGGGTTCGTAATGAGCAGTTCTTC. Encoded protein: CASSRSGTRVRNEQFF.

The chain combines TRBV7-6 with TRBJ2-5, with 9 nucleotides matching TRBD2. CDR3 length: 14 amino acids. CDR1 and CDR2 (germline): SGHVS, FNYEAQ. With 10 bases clipped from V and 5 bases from J, the junction kept 11 bases outside the gene matches. The CDR3 DNA sequence: TGTGCCACTACGAAAAGCGGGGGGCGGGAGACCCAGTACTTC. Protein product: CATTKSGGRETQYF.

The J gene is TRBJ2-2, the V gene TRBV5-4; D ambiguous. Germline V lookup: CDR1 SGHNT, CDR2 YYREEE (reference sequence). The V end lost 6 bases, the J end lost 2 bases, and 11 bases lay between the germline ends. This CDR3 contains 14 residues. The CDR3 nucleotides are TGTGCCAGCACCATTGGAGCTAACACCGGGGAGCTGTTTTTT. This translates into CASTIGANTGELFF.

The chain couples TRBV2 to TRBJ1-5, with D perhaps TRBD1 (6 bases). Germline lookup yields CDR1 SNHLY and CDR2 FYNNEI. V was clipped by 6 bases and J by 5 bases, with 11 bases between them. This CDR3 spans 13 amino acids. DNA of the CDR3: TGTGCCAGCAGGGGCAGGGGCGATCAGCCCCAGCATTTT. Its translation is CASRGRGDQPQHF.

The chain combines TRBV9 with TRBJ1-4; 9 nucleotides align to TRBD1. The CDR3 covers 14 residues. Trimming cost V 4 bases and J 5 bases; bases outside gene matches: 3. Germline CDR1 is SGDLS and CDR2 is YYNGEE. CDR3 bases: TGTGCCAGCAGCACCGGGACAGGGAATGAAAAACTGTTTTTT. Translated, it gives CASSTGTGNEKLFF.

The chain links TRBV4-2 to TRBJ2-5, with 9 bases fitting TRBD1. Germline V gene data show CDR1 as LGHNA and CDR2 as YNFKEQ. After removal of 1 base from V and 5 bases from J, the junction contained 5 bases not matched to a gene. This CDR3 region has 15 residues. The CDR3 reads CASSQVTGGRETQYF. In nucleotides, the CDR3 is TGTGCCAGCAGCCAAGTTACAGGGGGCCGGGAGACCCAGTACTTC.

This chain links TRBV20-1 with TRBJ2-1; D may be TRBD2 (6 bases). From germline, CDR1 is DFQATT and CDR2 SNEGSKA (reference sequence). Trimming removed 7 bases from V and 7 bases from J, with 11 bases in between. The CDR3 contains 11 residues. The CDR3 DNA sequence: TGCAGTGTTCGGGGGACGAATGAGCAGTTCTTC. Translated: CSVRGTNEQFF.

This chain uses TRBV6-1 with TRBJ1-4, with 7 bases aligning to TRBD1. This CDR3 comprises 15 residues. Trimming removed 0 bases from V and 8 bases from J; junction bases left unmatched: 6. Germline CDR1 is MNHNS and CDR2 is SASEGT. CDR3 region: CASSEATGVDEKLFF. DNA for the CDR3: TGTGCCAGCAGTGAAGCTACAGGGGTGGACGAAAAACTGTTTTTT.

The V gene is TRBV6-5, the J gene TRBJ2-5; D is possibly TRBD1 (5 bases). This CDR3 contains 14 residues. V was cut by 4 bases and J by 4 bases, with 13 bases left in between. Per germline, CDR1 MNHEY and CDR2 SVGAGI. The CDR3: CASSSQTARETQYF. CDR3 nucleotides: TGTGCCAGCAGTTCACAGACAGCCCGAGAGACCCAGTACTTC.

This chain uses TRBV4-1 with TRBJ1-2, with 8 positions matching TRBD1. This CDR3 has 16 residues. In germline, CDR1 is MGHRA, CDR2 YSYEKL. Germline trimming cut 2 bases from V and 4 bases from J; bases unmatched to any gene: 9. The CDR3 sequence: CASSQYLWGTGYGYTF. DNA for the CDR3: TGCGCCAGCAGCCAATACTTATGGGGGACAGGCTATGGCTACACCTTC.

This clone was detected once. The chain joins TRBV6-5 to TRBJ2-5, with TRBD2 as a possible D gene (6 bases). This CDR3 comprises 12 residues. Germline lookup yields CDR1 MNHEY and CDR2 SVGAGI. Trimming pared 8 bases from V and 0 bases from J, leaving 7 bases between. The CDR3 spells CASSGDQETQYF. CDR3 in DNA: TGTGCCAGCTCGGGGGACCAAGAGACCCAGTACTTC.

V and J are TRBV5-6 and TRBJ1-1; no reliable D call. CDR3 length: 13 amino acids. Trimming pared 0 bases from V and 1 base from J, leaving 4 bases between. Germline V gene sequence: CDR1 SGHDT, CDR2 YYEEEE. Here the CDR3 reads CASSLVANTEAFF. The DNA of the CDR3 is TGTGCCAGCAGCTTGGTGGCGAACACTGAAGCTTTCTTT.

The V and J genes are TRBV28 and TRBJ2-5; no definite D call. Trimming removed 5 bases at V and 3 bases at J, with 16 bases between. The germline V gene has CDR1 MDHEN and CDR2 SYDVKM. CDR3 size: 15 residues. CDR3 nucleotide sequence: TGTGCCAGCAGTCCCCATCGGGTACTTGAAGAGACCCAGTACTTC. This sequence encodes CASSPHRVLEETQYF.

The chain joins TRBV7-6 to TRBJ1-4; D gene unclear. V lost 5 bases and J 5 bases, leaving 12 bases between the germline ends. The CDR3 spans 14 residues. The germline V gene has CDR1 SGHVS and CDR2 FNYEAQ. The CDR3 sequence is CASSPTTGNEKLFF. DNA for the CDR3: TGTGCCAGCAGCCCGACAACGGGGAATGAAAAACTGTTTTTT.

The gene calls are TRBV9 and TRBJ2-5, with D maybe TRBD1 (7 bases). CDR3 length: 15 residues. From germline, CDR1 is SGDLS and CDR2 YYNGEE. Between the trimmed V and J ends, which lost 1 base and 5 bases, there was a span of 15 bases. The CDR3 spells CASSVRTSGGETQYF. The CDR3 DNA follows: TGTGCCAGCAGCGTACGCACCTCAGGGGGGGAGACCCAGTACTTC.

The V and J genes are TRBV29-1 and TRBJ1-5, with D maybe TRBD1 (5 bases). Deletions cut 4 bases from V and 3 bases from J, with 13 bases between. The CDR3 totals 14 residues. The germline V gene encodes CDR1 SQVTM and CDR2 ANQGSEA. The CDR3 region is CSVVSRVDNQPQHF. The CDR3 nucleotides are TGCAGCGTTGTTAGCAGGGTGGACAATCAGCCCCAGCATTTT.

V is TRBV28 and J is TRBJ2-7, with TRBD2 matching over 16 bases. Germline lookup yields CDR1 MDHEN and CDR2 SYDVKM. This CDR3 contains 21 residues. The junction had 18 bases not matched to a gene; V was cut back by 2 bases and J by 5 bases. DNA for the CDR3: TGTGCCAGCAGTTTAGAGATAATAACCGGGACTAGCGGGAGGGCCGGTGACGAGCAGTACTTC. Its translation is CASSLEIITGTSGRAGDEQYF.

This chain connects TRBV28 to TRBJ2-5; TRBD2 matches at 10 bases. Trimming took 3 bases from V and 5 from J; bases not matched to a gene: 12. CDR3 length: 17 amino acids. The germline V gene encodes CDR1 MDHEN and CDR2 SYDVKM. The CDR3 DNA sequence: TGTGCCAGCAGTTTCCTCACTCTAGCGGGAGAGGGGGAGACCCAGTACTTC. Translation gives CASSFLTLAGEGETQYF. Full variable domain (remainder filled in from reference TRBV28 and TRBJ2-5): DVKVTQSSRYLVKRTGEKVFLECVQDMDHENMFWYRQDPGLGLRLIYFSYDVKMKEKGDIPEGYSVSREKKERFSLILESASTNQTSMYLCASSFLTLAGEGETQYFGPGTRLLVL.

The genes are TRBV5-1 and TRBJ2-3, with D maybe TRBD2 (5 bases). Trimming took 0 bases from V and 1 from J, leaving 9 bases between them. This CDR3 contains 15 residues. Germline V gene data show CDR1 as SGHRS and CDR2 as YFSETQ. CDR3 nucleotide sequence: TGCGCCAGCAGCTTGGACCCGAGGGGCACAGATACGCAGTATTTT. Residues: CASSLDPRGTDTQYF.

This clone has only a few counts. The V and J genes are TRBV2 and TRBJ2-7; D gene ambiguous. V lost 2 bases to trimming and J lost 2 bases, with 7 bases between them. CDR3 length equals 13 residues. Germline assignment: CDR1 SNHLY and CDR2 FYNNEI. The CDR3 sequence is CASSESVTYEQYF. DNA of the CDR3: TGTGCCAGCAGTGAATCAGTTACCTACGAGCAGTACTTC.

The chain has TRBV6-6 and TRBJ1-2; 9 bases map to TRBD1. V shed 6 bases and J 0 bases; nucleotides not matched to a gene: 5. The CDR3 runs 15 residues. Germline V CDR1 and CDR2: MNHNY, SVGAGI (reference sequence). The CDR3 here is CASSRDRAANYGYTF. CDR3 coding DNA: TGTGCCAGCAGCCGGGACAGGGCAGCTAACTATGGCTACACCTTC.

This chain joins TRBV6-1 and TRBJ2-3, with D possibly TRBD1 on 5 matching bases. Trimming took 7 bases from V and 0 from J, leaving 14 bases between them. The CDR3 has 15 residues. The germline gives CDR1 MNHNS, CDR2 SASEGT. CDR3 in DNA: TGTGCCAGCACCGGAAGGGGCTATAGCACAGATACGCAGTATTTT. Translating it yields CASTGRGYSTDTQYF.

The rearrangement uses TRBV30 and TRBJ1-1, with D perhaps matching TRBD1 (6 bases). The germline V and J ends were trimmed by 4 bases and 5 bases, with 17 bases remaining between them. The germline CDR1 and CDR2 sequences are GTSNPN and SVGIG (reference sequence). The CDR3 spans 14 residues. The CDR3 bases are TGTGCCTGGACCCGGGGGGCCCGAGGGACTGAAGCTTTCTTT. This translates into CAWTRGARGTEAFF.

The chain is built from TRBV6-5 and TRBJ2-3, with D uncertain. CDR1 and CDR2 from the germline V gene are MNHEY and SVGAGI. Trimming stripped 1 base from V and 0 bases from J, with 11 bases between. The CDR3 sequence is 16 residues long. The CDR3 here is CASSYFPSPSTDTQYF. The CDR3 coding sequence is TGTGCCAGCAGTTACTTCCCTTCCCCGAGCACAGATACGCAGTATTTT.

The chain is built from TRBV19 and TRBJ1-5; weak D call: TRBD1 (6 bases). There are 17 residues in the CDR3. V lost 6 bases, J lost 6 bases, and 24 bases lay in between. Per the germline V gene, CDR1 is LNHDA and CDR2 is SQIVND (reference sequence). The CDR3 region has the DNA TGTGCCAGTAGACCCGGGAGGATGAGGCAGGGGACTCAGCCCCAGCATTTT. Protein product: CASRPGRMRQGTQPQHF.

The rearrangement links TRBV19 to TRBJ2-2; 7 nucleotides agree with TRBD2. The V and J ends lost 5 bases and 6 bases, in that order; junction bases with no gene match: 6. Germline CDR1 LNHDA, CDR2 SQIVND (reference sequence). The CDR3 contains 14 residues. The CDR3 region is CASSRREVAGELFF. The CDR3 nucleotides are TGTGCCAGTAGTCGCCGGGAGGTAGCCGGGGAGCTGTTTTTT.

The J gene is TRBJ2-1, the V gene TRBV28, with 11 bases aligning to TRBD2. This CDR3 region has 14 residues. Germline assignment: CDR1 MDHEN and CDR2 SYDVKM. V trimming: 5 bases; J trimming: 5 bases; junction bases outside the gene matches: 2. The CDR3, as DNA: TGTGCCAGCAGTCCGGGACTAGCGGACAATGAGCAGTTCTTC. It translates to CASSPGLADNEQFF.